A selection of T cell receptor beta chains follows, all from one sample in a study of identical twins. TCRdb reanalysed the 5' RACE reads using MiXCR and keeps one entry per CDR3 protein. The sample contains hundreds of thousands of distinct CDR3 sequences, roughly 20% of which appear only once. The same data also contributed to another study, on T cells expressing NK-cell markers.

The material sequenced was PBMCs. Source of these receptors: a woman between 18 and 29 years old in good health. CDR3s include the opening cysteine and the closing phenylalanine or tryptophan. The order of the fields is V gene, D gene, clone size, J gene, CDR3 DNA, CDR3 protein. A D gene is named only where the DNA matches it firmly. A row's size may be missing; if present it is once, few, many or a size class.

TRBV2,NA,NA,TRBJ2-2,TGTGCCAGCAGTGCCCCAAATTCCGGGGAGCTGTTTTTT,CASSAPNSGELFF
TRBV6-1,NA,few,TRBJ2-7,TGTGCCAGCAGTGAGAGGGGGGAGGCCTACGAGCAGTACTTC,CASSERGEAYEQYF
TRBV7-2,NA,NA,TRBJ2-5,TGTGCCAGCAGCTTAATGGGGAAAAAGACCCAGTACTTC,CASSLMGKKTQYF
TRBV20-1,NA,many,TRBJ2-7,TGCAGTGCCGGGGTCGGGCTAGAGGCTAGTCAGTACTTC,CSAGVGLEASQYF
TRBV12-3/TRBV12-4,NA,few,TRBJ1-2,TGTGCCAGCAACAGACACGGGGTGTTCTACTTCAACTATGGCTACACCTTC,CASNRHGVFYFNYGYTF
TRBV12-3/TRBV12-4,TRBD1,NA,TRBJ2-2,TGTGCCAGCAGTACCCAGGACAGGTCCGGGGAGCTGTTTTTT,CASSTQDRSGELFF
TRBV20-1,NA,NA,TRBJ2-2,TGCAGTGCTCGAACCTGGGGGGCCGGGGAGCTGTTTTTT,CSARTWGAGELFF
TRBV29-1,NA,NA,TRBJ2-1,TGCAGCGTTGTGGACGGAGCCCCGCTAAGCAATGAGCAGTTCTTC,CSVVDGAPLSNEQFF
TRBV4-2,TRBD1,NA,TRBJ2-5,TGTGCCAGCAGCCACGTCTCGGGACAGGGGTCTGCCAGGGGAGAGACCCAGTACTTC,CASSHVSGQGSARGETQYF
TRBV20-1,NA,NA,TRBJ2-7,TGCAGTGCTAGCGGCCCGGAATCCAGCTCCTACGAGCAGTACTTC,CSASGPESSSYEQYF
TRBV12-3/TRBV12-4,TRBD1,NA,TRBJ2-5,TGTGCCAGCAGCGGGACAGGGGTGTGGGAGACCCAGTACTTC,CASSGTGVWETQYF
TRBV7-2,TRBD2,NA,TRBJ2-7,TGTGCCAGCAGCGTTACTAGCGGGAGGTACGAGCAGTACTTC,CASSVTSGRYEQYF
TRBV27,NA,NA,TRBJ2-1,TGTGCCAGCAGTTTAGGGGCGCAGGCTGTCAATGAGCAGTTCTTC,CASSLGAQAVNEQFF
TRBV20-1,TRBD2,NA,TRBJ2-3,TGCAGTGCTGGACCCCGTCAAGAGGGAGGGGTTACGCAGTATTTT,CSAGPRQEGGVTQYF
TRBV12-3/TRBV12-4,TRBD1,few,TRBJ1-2,TGTGCCAGCAGCCAGCGGGACAGGGCTCTCTATGGCTACACCTTC,CASSQRDRALYGYTF
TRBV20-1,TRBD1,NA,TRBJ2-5,TGCAGTGCGCGGGGCCTGGGACAGGCGGGTGAGACCCAGTACTTC,CSARGLGQAGETQYF